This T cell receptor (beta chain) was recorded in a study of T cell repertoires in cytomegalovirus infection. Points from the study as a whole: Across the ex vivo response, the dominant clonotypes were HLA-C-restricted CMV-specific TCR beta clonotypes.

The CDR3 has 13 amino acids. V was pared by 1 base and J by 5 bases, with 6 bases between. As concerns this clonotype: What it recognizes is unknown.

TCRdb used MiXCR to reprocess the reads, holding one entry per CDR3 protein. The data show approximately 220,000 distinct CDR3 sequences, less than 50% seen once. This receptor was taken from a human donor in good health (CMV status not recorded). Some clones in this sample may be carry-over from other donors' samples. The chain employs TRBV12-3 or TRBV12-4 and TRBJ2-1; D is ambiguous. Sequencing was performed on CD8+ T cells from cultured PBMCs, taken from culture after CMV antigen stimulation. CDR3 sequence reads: CASSLDGNNEQFF. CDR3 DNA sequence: TGTGCCAGCAGTTTAGACGGAAACAATGAGCAGTTCTTC.